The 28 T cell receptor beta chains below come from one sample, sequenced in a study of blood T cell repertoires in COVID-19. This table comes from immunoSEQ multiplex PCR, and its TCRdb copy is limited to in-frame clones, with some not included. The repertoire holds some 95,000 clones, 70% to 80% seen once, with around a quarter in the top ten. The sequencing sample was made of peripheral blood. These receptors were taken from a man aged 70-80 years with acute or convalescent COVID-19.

CDR3 in DNA: TGTGCCAGCAGTTACAGTAACAGGGGGCTGGAGACCCAGTACTTC. It encodes CASSYSNRGLETQYF. This chain connects TRBV6-5 to TRBJ2-5; 9 bases line up with TRBD1. With V trimmed by 2 bases and J by 5 bases, 6 bases remained unmatched. Looked up from germline, CDR1 is MNHEY and CDR2 is SVGAGI. There are 15 residues in the CDR3.

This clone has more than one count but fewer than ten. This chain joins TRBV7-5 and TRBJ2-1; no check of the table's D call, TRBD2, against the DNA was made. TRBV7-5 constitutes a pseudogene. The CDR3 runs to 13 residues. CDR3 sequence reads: CARRGEGWNEQFF. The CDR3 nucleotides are TGTGCCAGAAGGGGCGAGGGTTGGAATGAGCAGTTCTTC.

The CDR3, as DNA: TGTGCCAGCAGTGCAGGGGTTCTGTCACCCCTCCACTTT. As protein: CASSAGVLSPLHF. This chain connects TRBV2 to TRBJ1-6; the D gene is possibly TRBD1 (6 bases). Germline values: CDR1 SNHLY, CDR2 FYNNEI. The CDR3 spans 13 residues. V lost 4 bases, J lost 10 bases, and 11 bases lay in between.

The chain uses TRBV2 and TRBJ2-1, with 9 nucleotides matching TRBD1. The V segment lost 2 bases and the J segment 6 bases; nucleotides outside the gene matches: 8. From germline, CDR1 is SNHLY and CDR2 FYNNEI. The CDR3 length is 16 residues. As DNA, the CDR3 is TGTGCCAGCAGTGAATACGTAGGACAGGGGAGCAATGAGCAGTTCTTC. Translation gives CASSEYVGQGSNEQFF.

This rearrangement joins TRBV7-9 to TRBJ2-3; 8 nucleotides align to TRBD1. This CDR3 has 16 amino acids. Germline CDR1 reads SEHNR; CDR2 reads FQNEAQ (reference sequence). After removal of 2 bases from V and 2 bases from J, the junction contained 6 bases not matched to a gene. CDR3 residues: CASSLPPGQVTDTQYF. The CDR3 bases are TGTGCCAGCAGCTTACCGCCGGGACAGGTCACAGATACGCAGTATTTT.

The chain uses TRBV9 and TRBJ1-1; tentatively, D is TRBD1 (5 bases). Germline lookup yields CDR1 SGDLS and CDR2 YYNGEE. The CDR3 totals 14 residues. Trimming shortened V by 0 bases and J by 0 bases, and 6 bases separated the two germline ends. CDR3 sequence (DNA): TGTGCCAGCAGCGTAGCAGGGATGAACACTGAAGCTTTCTTT. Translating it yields CASSVAGMNTEAFF.

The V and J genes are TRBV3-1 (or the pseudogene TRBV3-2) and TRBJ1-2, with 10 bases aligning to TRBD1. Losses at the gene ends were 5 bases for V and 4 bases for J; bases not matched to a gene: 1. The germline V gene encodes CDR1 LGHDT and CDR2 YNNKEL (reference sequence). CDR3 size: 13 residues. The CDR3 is CASSGQGGYGYTF. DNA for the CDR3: TGTGCCAGCAGCGGACAGGGGGGCTATGGCTACACCTTC.

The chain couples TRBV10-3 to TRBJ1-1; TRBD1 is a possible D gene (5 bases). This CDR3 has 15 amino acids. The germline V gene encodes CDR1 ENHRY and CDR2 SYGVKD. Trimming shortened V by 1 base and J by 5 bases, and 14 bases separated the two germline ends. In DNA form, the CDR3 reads TGTGCCATCAGTGAGTTCCCGGACGGGGGAACTGAAGCTTTCTTT. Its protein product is CAISEFPDGGTEAFF.

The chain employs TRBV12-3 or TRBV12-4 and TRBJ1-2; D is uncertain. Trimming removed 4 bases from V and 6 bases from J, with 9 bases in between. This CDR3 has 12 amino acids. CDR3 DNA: TGTGCCAGCAGTTACGGTACCGATGGCTACACCTTC. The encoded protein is CASSYGTDGYTF.

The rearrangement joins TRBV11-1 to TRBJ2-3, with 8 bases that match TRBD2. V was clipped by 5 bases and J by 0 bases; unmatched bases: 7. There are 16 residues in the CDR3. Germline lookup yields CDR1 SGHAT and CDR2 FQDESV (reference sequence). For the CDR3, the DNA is TGTGCCAGCAGCCCCAGAGCGGGGGCTAGCACAGATACGCAGTATTTT. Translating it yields CASSPRAGASTDTQYF.

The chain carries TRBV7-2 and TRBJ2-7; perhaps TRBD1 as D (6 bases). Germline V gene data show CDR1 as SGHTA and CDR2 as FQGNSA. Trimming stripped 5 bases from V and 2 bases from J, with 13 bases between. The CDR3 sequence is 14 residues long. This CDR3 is CASSLGQPAYEQYF. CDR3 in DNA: TGTGCCAGCAGCCTTGGACAGCCCGCCTACGAGCAGTACTTC.

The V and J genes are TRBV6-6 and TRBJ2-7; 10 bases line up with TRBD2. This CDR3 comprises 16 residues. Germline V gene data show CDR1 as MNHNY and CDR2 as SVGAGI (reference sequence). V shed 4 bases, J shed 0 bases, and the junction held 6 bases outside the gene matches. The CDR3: CASSFVRLAGSYEQYF. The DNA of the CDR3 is TGTGCCAGCAGTTTCGTTAGACTAGCGGGCTCCTACGAGCAGTACTTC.

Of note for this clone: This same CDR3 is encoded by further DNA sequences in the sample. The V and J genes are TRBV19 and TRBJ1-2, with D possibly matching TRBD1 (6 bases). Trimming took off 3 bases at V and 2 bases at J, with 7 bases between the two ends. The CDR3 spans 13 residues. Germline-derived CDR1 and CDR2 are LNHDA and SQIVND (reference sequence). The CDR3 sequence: CASSMRGNYGYTF. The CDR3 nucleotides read TGTGCCAGTAGTATGAGGGGGAACTATGGCTACACCTTC.

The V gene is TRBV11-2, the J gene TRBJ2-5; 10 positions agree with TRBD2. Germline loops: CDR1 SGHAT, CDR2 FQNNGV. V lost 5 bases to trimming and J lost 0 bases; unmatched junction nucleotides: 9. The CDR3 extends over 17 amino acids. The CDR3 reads CASSPASGRVNQETQYF. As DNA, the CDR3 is TGTGCCAGCAGCCCGGCTAGCGGGAGAGTAAACCAAGAGACCCAGTACTTC.

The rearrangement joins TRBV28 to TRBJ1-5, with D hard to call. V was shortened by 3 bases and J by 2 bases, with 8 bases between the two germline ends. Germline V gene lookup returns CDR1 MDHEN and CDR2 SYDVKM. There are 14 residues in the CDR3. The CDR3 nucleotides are TGTGCCAGCAGTTTCGGTAGTGGCAATCAGCCCCAGCATTTT. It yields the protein CASSFGSGNQPQHF.

The CDR3 reads CASSLVASGSDEQFF. The CDR3 DNA reads as TGTGCCAGCAGCCTAGTGGCTAGCGGGAGCGATGAGCAGTTCTTC. The chain carries TRBV5-4 and TRBJ2-1; TRBD2 aligns across 10 bases. In germline, CDR1 is SGHNT, CDR2 YYREEE (reference sequence). Trimming cost V 4 bases and J 8 bases; bases outside gene matches: 9. This CDR3 spans 15 amino acids. Full variable domain (outside the CDR3, taken from reference TRBV5-4 and TRBJ2-1): ETGVTQSPTHLIKTRGQQVTLRCSSQSGHNTVSWYQQALGQGPQFIFQYYREEENGRGNFPPRFSGLQFPNYSSELNVNALELDDSALYLCASSLVASGSDEQFFGPGTRLTVL.

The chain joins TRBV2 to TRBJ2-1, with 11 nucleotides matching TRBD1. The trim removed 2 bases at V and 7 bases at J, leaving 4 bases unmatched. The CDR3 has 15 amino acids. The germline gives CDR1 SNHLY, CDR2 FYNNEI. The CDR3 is CASSERTGGENEQFF. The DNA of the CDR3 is TGTGCCAGCAGTGAACGGACAGGGGGCGAGAATGAGCAGTTCTTC.

CDR3 nucleotides: TGTGCCAGCAGCCCCCGCGGCGGGGCTTACGAGCAGTACTTC. Translated: CASSPRGGAYEQYF. This chain uses TRBV3-1 (or the pseudogene TRBV3-2) with TRBJ2-7; tentative D call: TRBD2 (6 bases). The germline V gene encodes CDR1 LGHDT and CDR2 YNNKEL (reference sequence). V shed 4 bases and J shed 4 bases, with 14 bases lying between them. The CDR3 runs 14 residues.

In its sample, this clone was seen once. The CDR3 reads CASSLGGNYGGYTF. For the CDR3, the DNA is TGTGCCAGCAGCTTAGGCGGAAACTATGGAGGCTACACCTTC. The V call is TRBV7-8, the J call TRBJ1-2; D unresolved. The CDR3 extends over 14 amino acids. Germline CDR1 SGHVS, CDR2 FQNEAQ. Trimming removed 1 base at V and 8 bases at J, with 14 bases between.

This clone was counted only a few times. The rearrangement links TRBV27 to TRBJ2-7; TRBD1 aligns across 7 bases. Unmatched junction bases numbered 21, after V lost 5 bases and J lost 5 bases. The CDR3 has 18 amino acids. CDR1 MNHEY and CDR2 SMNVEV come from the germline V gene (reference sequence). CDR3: CASSPREGPGQRPNEQYF. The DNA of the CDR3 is TGTGCCAGCAGTCCTCGAGAGGGACCGGGACAGCGCCCCAACGAGCAGTACTTC.

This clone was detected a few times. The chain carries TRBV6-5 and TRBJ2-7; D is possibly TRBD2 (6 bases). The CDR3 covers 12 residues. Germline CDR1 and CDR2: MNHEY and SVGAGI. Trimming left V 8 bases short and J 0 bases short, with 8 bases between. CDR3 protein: CASLRGSYEQYF. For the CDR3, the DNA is TGTGCCAGCCTGCGGGGCTCCTACGAGCAGTACTTC.

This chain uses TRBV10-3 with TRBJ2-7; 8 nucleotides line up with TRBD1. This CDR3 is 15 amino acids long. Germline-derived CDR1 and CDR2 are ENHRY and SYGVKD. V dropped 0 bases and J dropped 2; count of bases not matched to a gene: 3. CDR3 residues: CAISESRDRTYEQYF. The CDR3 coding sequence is TGTGCCATCAGTGAGTCTCGGGACAGGACCTACGAGCAGTACTTC.

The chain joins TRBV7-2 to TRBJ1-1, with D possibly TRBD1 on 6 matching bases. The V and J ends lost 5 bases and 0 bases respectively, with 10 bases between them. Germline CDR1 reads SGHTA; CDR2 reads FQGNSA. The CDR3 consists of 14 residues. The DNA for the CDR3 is TGTGCCAGCAGCCAGGGGCTCATGAACACTGAAGCTTTCTTT. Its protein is CASSQGLMNTEAFF.

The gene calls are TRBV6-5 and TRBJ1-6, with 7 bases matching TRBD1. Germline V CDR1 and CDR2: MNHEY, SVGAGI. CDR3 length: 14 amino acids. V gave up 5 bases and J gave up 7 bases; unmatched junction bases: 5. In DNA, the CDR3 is TGTGCCAGCAGTACGACAGGGATGAATTCACCCCTCCACTTT. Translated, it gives CASSTTGMNSPLHF.

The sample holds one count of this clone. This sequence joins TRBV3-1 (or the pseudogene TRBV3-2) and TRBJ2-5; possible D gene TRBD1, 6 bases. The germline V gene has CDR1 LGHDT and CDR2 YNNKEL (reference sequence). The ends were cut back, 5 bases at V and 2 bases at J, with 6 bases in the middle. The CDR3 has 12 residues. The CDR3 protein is CASSRGQETQYF. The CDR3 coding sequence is TGTGCCAGCAGCAGGGGGCAAGAGACCCAGTACTTC.

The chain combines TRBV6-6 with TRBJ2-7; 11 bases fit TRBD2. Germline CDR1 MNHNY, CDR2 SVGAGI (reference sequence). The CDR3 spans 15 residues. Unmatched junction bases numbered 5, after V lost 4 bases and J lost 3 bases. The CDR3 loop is CASSSRLAGFYEQYF. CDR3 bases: TGTGCCAGCAGTTCGCGACTAGCGGGATTCTACGAGCAGTACTTC.

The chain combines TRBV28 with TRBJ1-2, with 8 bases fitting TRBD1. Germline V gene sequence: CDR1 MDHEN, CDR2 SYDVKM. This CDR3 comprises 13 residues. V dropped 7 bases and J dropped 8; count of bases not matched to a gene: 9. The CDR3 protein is CASKQQGVRGYTF. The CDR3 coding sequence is TGTGCCAGCAAACAACAGGGGGTGCGAGGCTACACCTTC.

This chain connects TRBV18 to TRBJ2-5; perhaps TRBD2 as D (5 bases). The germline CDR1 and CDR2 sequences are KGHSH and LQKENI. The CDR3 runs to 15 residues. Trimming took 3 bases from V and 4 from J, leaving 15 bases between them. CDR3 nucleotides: TGTGCCAGCTCACCCCCCTCCGGAGGTGGAGAGACCCAGTACTTC. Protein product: CASSPPSGGGETQYF.